What follows are 27 T cell receptor beta chains derived from one specimen sequenced in a study of T cells in Graves' hyperthyroidism and ophthalmopathy. Amplified TCR beta CDR3 regions derived from RNA transcripts. Using the HTBI primer set, a first-round RT-PCR was run on the TCR CDR3. A single record per CDR3 protein comes from TCRdb applying MiXCR to the multiplex PCR reads. The sample lists roughly 710,000 distinct CDR3 sequences; roughly 32% were seen once. Specimen: blood. The receptors were sampled from a woman in her thirties or forties with Graves' hyperthyroidism.

This clonotype appeared many times. V and J are TRBV7-8 and TRBJ1-1; 8 bases agree with TRBD1. Germline V CDR1 and CDR2: SGHVS, FQNEAQ. V was clipped by 5 bases and J by 1 base; unmatched bases: 3. This CDR3 is built from 14 residues. The CDR3 sequence is CASSRQGTNTEAFF. Written as DNA, the CDR3 is TGTGCCAGCAGCCGACAGGGGACGAACACTGAAGCTTTCTTT.

The rearrangement joins TRBV20-1 to TRBJ1-4; D is uncertain. CDR3 length equals 16 residues. Germline lookup yields CDR1 DFQATT and CDR2 SNEGSKA (reference sequence). V lost 0 bases and J lost 3, with 14 bases in between. The CDR3: CSARDMISPSNEKLFF. DNA of the CDR3: TGCAGTGCTAGAGATATGATTTCCCCATCTAATGAAAAACTGTTTTTT.

This clonotype was observed a single time. This chain uses TRBV28 with TRBJ2-7, with D uncertain. CDR1 and CDR2 from the germline V gene are MDHEN and SYDVKM. This CDR3 is built from 11 residues. V gave up 3 bases and J gave up 8 bases, with 8 bases separating them. The CDR3 region has the DNA TGTGCCAGCAGTTTCGCCAAGAAGCAGTACTTC. Protein sequence: CASSFAKKQYF.

This clonotype showed up many times. CDR3 in DNA: TGCAGCGTTGTGGGATCTTCCGACCGCGAGCAGTACTTC. This translates into CSVVGSSDREQYF. The chain joins TRBV29-1 to TRBJ2-7; D gene unclear. The CDR3 loop spans 13 amino acids. The V gene's germline CDR1 is SQVTM and CDR2 ANQGSEA. V lost 4 bases and J 6 bases, leaving 16 bases between the germline ends.

Regarding this clonotype: A much larger clone differs from this one at a single base, so this may be a read error. The rearrangement links TRBV7-9 to TRBJ1-4, with a possible D match to TRBD1 (5 bases). The CDR3 contains 14 residues. The germline V gene has CDR1 SEHNR and CDR2 FQNEAQ (reference sequence). Written as DNA, the CDR3 is TGTGCCAGCGCCGGAGTGCAGGGAGGGGAAAAACTGTGTTTT. Encoded protein: CASAGVQGGEKLCF.

V usage is TRBV7-3 and J usage is TRBJ2-3; D may be TRBD1 (6 bases). The CDR3 has 15 residues. Trimming left V 1 base short and J 4 bases short, with 12 bases between. Looked up from germline, CDR1 is SGHTA and CDR2 is FQGTGA. CDR3 sequence: CASSLIGGEADTQYF. DNA for the CDR3: TGTGCCAGCAGCTTAATTGGGGGCGAGGCAGATACGCAGTATTTT.

In its sample, this clonotype was seen many times. The gene calls are TRBV7-9 and TRBJ1-4; TRBD1 aligns across 12 bases. CDR1 and CDR2 from the germline V gene are SEHNR and FQNEAQ (reference sequence). The CDR3 runs to 14 residues. Trimming at V came to 4 bases and at J to 10 bases, leaving 4 bases not matched to a gene. The chain's CDR3 is CASSSGQGARKLFF. The CDR3 nucleotides read TGTGCCAGCAGCTCGGGACAGGGGGCGAGAAAACTGTTTTTT.

A few counts support this clonotype. The CDR3 sequence is CAISARGEIYGYTF. The CDR3 DNA is TGTGCCATCAGTGCGCGGGGGGAAATCTATGGCTACACCTTC. The V and J genes are TRBV10-3 and TRBJ1-2; tentative D call: TRBD1 (5 bases). V was trimmed by 4 bases and J by 4 bases, leaving 13 bases between them. This CDR3 is built from 14 residues. Germline V lookup: CDR1 ENHRY, CDR2 SYGVKD.

The chain couples TRBV4-3 to TRBJ1-1; D possibly corresponds to TRBD1 (5 bases). The CDR3 runs to 14 residues. Germline values: CDR1 LGHNA, CDR2 YSLEER. V lost 4 bases and J lost 4, with 13 bases in between. The CDR3 region has the DNA TGCGCCAGCAGCCTACAGGCGGGGGGCACTGAAGCTTTCTTT. It codes for CASSLQAGGTEAFF.

J is TRBJ1-4 and V is TRBV6-5; 7 nucleotides line up with TRBD1. Germline CDR1 MNHEY, CDR2 SVGAGI. J was trimmed by 14 bases and V by 0 bases; bases with no gene match: 9. The CDR3 length is 14 residues. Here the CDR3 DNA reads TGTGCCAGCAGTTACTCGTACAGGGGAGCGGGTCTGTTTTTT. This sequence encodes CASSYSYRGAGLFF.

At least ten counts were recorded for this clonotype. The rearrangement uses TRBV19 and TRBJ2-6; no clear D gene. Germline CDR1 LNHDA, CDR2 SQIVND (reference sequence). The CDR3 loop spans 18 amino acids. V was clipped by 5 bases and J by 0 bases, with 17 bases between them. DNA of the CDR3: TGTGCCAGTAGTCTTTTAAAGGGAATCGGCTCTGGGGCCAACGTCCTGACTTTC. Its protein product is CASSLLKGIGSGANVLTF.

CDR3: CSANKPNTGELFF. DNA of the CDR3: TGCAGTGCTAATAAACCGAACACCGGGGAGCTGTTTTTT. The chain recombines TRBV20-1 with TRBJ2-2, with D uncertain. CDR1 and CDR2 (germline): DFQATT, SNEGSKA (reference sequence). The V and J ends lost 4 bases and 0 bases respectively, with 6 bases between them. CDR3 size: 13 residues.

In its sample, this clonotype was seen a few times. The chain employs TRBV2 and TRBJ1-6; 7 nucleotides align to TRBD1. Germline-derived CDR1 and CDR2 are SNHLY and FYNNEI. Losses at the gene ends were 2 bases for V and 6 bases for J; bases not matched to a gene: 10. This CDR3 spans 17 amino acids. CDR3 protein: CASSEMPPGQFNSPLHF. As DNA, the CDR3 is TGTGCCAGCAGTGAAATGCCCCCGGGACAGTTTAATTCACCCCTCCACTTT.

This clonotype was seen repeatedly, ten times or more. CDR3 DNA sequence: TGTGCCACCAGTGATCCTACAAGGGGTTTCGGTGAGACCCAGTACTTC. Its protein product is CATSDPTRGFGETQYF. J is TRBJ2-5 and V is TRBV24-1; the D gene is possibly TRBD1 (5 bases). The ends were cut back, 3 bases at V and 5 bases at J, with 18 bases in the middle. In germline, CDR1 is KGHDR, CDR2 SFDVKD. The CDR3 loop spans 16 amino acids.

This clonotype was recorded at least ten times. The V gene is TRBV20-1, the J gene TRBJ1-2; TRBD1 might be the D (6 bases). The CDR3 length is 13 residues. With 3 bases removed from V and 3 bases from J, the gap between germline ends came to 11 bases. Per the germline V gene, CDR1 is DFQATT and CDR2 is SNEGSKA (reference sequence). This CDR3 is CSARMTGDYGYTF. The CDR3 DNA reads TGCAGTGCTAGGATGACAGGAGACTATGGCTACACCTTC.

The chain has TRBV20-1 and TRBJ2-7; TRBD1 matches 7 bases. V gave up 7 bases and J gave up 7 bases; unmatched junction bases: 7. The germline CDR1 and CDR2 sequences are DFQATT and SNEGSKA (reference sequence). This CDR3 is 11 amino acids long. CDR3 amino acids: CSVPQGSEQYF. Here the CDR3 DNA reads TGCAGTGTTCCACAGGGGAGTGAGCAGTACTTC.

This clonotype showed up just a few times. The DNA of the CDR3 is TGTGCCAGCGGAAGGACAGGTTTGGATTCACCCCTCCACTTT. Its translation: CASGRTGLDSPLHF. V usage is TRBV3-1 and J usage is TRBJ1-6, with TRBD1 matching 7 bases. From germline, CDR1 is LGHDT and CDR2 YNNKEL (reference sequence). V trimming: 8 bases; J trimming: 8 bases; junction bases outside the gene matches: 9. The CDR3 has 14 residues. Full variable domain (outside the CDR3, taken from reference TRBV3-1 and TRBJ1-6): DTAVSQTPKYLVTQMGNDKSIKCEQNLGHDTMYWYKQDSKKFLKIMFSYNNKELIINETVPNRFSPKSPDKAHLNLHINSLELGDSAVYFCASGRTGLDSPLHFGNGTRLTVT.

Details on this clonotype: At one end the junction does not follow the germline gene, possibly because of a read error. DNA of the CDR3: TGTGCCAGCAGCAAGACAGCACAGAACACTGAAGCTTTCTTT. Translation: CASSKTAQNTEAFF. The rearrangement links TRBV10-2 to TRBJ1-1, with D possibly being TRBD1 (5 bases). The CDR3 extends over 14 amino acids. Germline assignment: CDR1 WSHSY and CDR2 SAAADI.

The chain combines TRBV2 with TRBJ2-7; 8 positions agree with TRBD1. Germline V gives CDR1 SNHLY, CDR2 FYNNEI. The V segment lost 6 bases and the J segment 0 bases; nucleotides outside the gene matches: 4. There are 14 residues in the CDR3. CDR3 sequence reads: CASRADRVSYEQYF. The CDR3 nucleotides are TGTGCCAGCAGGGCGGACAGGGTCTCCTACGAGCAGTACTTC. Full variable domain (rest looked up from reference TRBV2 and TRBJ2-7): EPEVTQTPSHQVTQMGQEVILRCVPISNHLYFYWYRQILGQKVEFLVSFYNNEISEKSEIFDDQFSVERPDGSNFTLKIRSTKLEDSAMYFCASRADRVSYEQYFGPGTRLTVT.

This clonotype was picked up many times. The rearrangement joins TRBV29-1 to TRBJ1-2, with 7 positions matching TRBD1. The CDR3 consists of 11 residues. The germline V gene has CDR1 SQVTM and CDR2 ANQGSEA. V trimming: 6 bases; J trimming: 6 bases; junction bases outside the gene matches: 4. CDR3 nucleotides: TGCAGCGTCGCCACAGGGGATGGCTACACCTTC. This translates into CSVATGDGYTF.

There are a few counts of this clonotype. V and J are TRBV9 and TRBJ2-6; 13 bases are a match to TRBD2. This CDR3 has 18 amino acids. Germline V gives CDR1 SGDLS, CDR2 YYNGEE. Losses at the gene ends were 1 base for V and 2 bases for J; bases not matched to a gene: 3. The CDR3 sequence is CASSVSTSGGAGANVLTF. Here the CDR3 DNA reads TGTGCCAGCAGCGTATCTACTAGCGGGGGGGCTGGGGCCAACGTCCTGACTTTC.

This clonotype showed up many times. The chain has TRBV7-9 and TRBJ1-2; D unresolved. Deletions cut 5 bases from V and 8 bases from J, with 15 bases between. The V gene's germline CDR1 is SEHNR and CDR2 FQNEAQ (reference sequence). The CDR3 covers 13 residues. CDR3 residues: CASSKGSGSGYTF. CDR3 DNA sequence: TGTGCCAGCAGCAAAGGCAGTGGAAGCGGCTACACCTTC.

The chain recombines TRBV11-1 with TRBJ1-3; the D gene is possibly TRBD1 (6 bases). V lost 4 bases to trimming and J lost 10 bases, with 8 bases between them. From germline, CDR1 is SGHAT and CDR2 FQDESV (reference sequence). CDR3 length: 11 amino acids. CDR3 DNA: TGTGCCAGCAGCTCTCAGGGGACCATATATTTT. Translating it yields CASSSQGTIYF.

This chain joins TRBV27 and TRBJ1-6; no reliable D call. The CDR3 sequence is 16 residues long. V shed 0 bases and J shed 0 bases, with 6 bases lying between them. Germline V gene lookup returns CDR1 MNHEY and CDR2 SMNVEV (reference sequence). The CDR3 spells CASSLSHSSYNSPLHF. In DNA form, the CDR3 reads TGTGCCAGCAGTTTATCTCATAGCTCCTATAATTCACCCCTCCACTTT.

This clonotype appeared a few times. This rearrangement joins TRBV5-6 to TRBJ2-7; TRBD2 might be the D (6 bases). The V end was cut by 6 bases, the J end by 7 bases, with 20 bases between. The CDR3 is 14 residues long. Germline values: CDR1 SGHDT, CDR2 YYEEEE. The CDR3 coding sequence is TGTGCCAGCAAGCCGGGACTCGGTTTCGGAGAGCAGTACTTC. This encodes CASKPGLGFGEQYF.

This clonotype has ten or more counts. The chain couples TRBV6-5 to TRBJ1-2; 7 bases are shared with TRBD1. The CDR3 loop spans 12 amino acids. V lost 6 bases and J lost 4; bases outside the gene matches: 2. Germline CDR1 and CDR2: MNHEY and SVGAGI. CDR3 sequence (DNA): TGTGCCAGCAGCCAGGGGGTCTATGGCTACACCTTC. Amino acids: CASSQGVYGYTF.

V usage is TRBV9 and J usage is TRBJ2-5; 10 bases line up with TRBD2. The CDR3 is made up of 18 amino acids. Per the germline V gene, CDR1 is SGDLS and CDR2 is YYNGEE. The V segment lost 0 bases and the J segment 1 base; nucleotides outside the gene matches: 9. CDR3 loop: CASSVEIAGGQVQETQYF. CDR3 nucleotide sequence: TGTGCCAGCAGCGTAGAGATAGCGGGAGGCCAAGTCCAAGAGACCCAGTACTTC.